The rows below give T cell receptor beta chains drawn from one sample of a study of cytomegalovirus exposure and HLA in healthy donors. Some clones are missing from TCRdb's copy, which holds only in-frame ones; the method was immunoSEQ multiplex PCR. The sample shows around 130,000 clones, 80% of them seen only once. Sequenced input: PBMCs. The receptors derive from a male donor in good health and CMV-seronegative. The CDR3 runs from the conserved cysteine through the conserved F or W. D genes are given only for firm matches. Clone size is given for some rows only: seen once, a few or many times, or a class if the clone is expanded.

clone size,V gene,J gene,D gene,CDR3 protein,CDR3 DNA
NA,TRBV30,TRBJ2-3,NA,CAWSGITRDTQYF,TGTGCCTGGAGTGGTATCACCAGAGATACGCAGTATTTT
NA,TRBV30,TRBJ2-5,NA,CAWSGYQETQYF,TGTGCCTGGAGCGGGTACCAAGAGACCCAGTACTTC
NA,TRBV12-1,TRBJ2-7,NA,CASSFYSGKAGGYEQYF,TGTGCCAGCAGCTTTTATTCGGGCAAGGCGGGAGGCTACGAGCAGTACTTC
NA,TRBV27,TRBJ1-2,TRBD1,CASSFGLQGNYGYTF,TGTGCCAGCAGCTTTGGATTACAGGGGAACTATGGCTACACCTTC
NA,TRBV5-5,TRBJ1-4,NA,CASSFRGVATNEKLFF,TGTGCCAGCAGCTTCCGGGGGGTCGCAACTAATGAAAAACTGTTTTTT
NA,TRBV30,TRBJ2-6,TRBD1,CACAWTGGSGANGLTF,TGTGCCTGTGCTTGGACAGGGGGCTCTGGGGCCAACGGCCTGACTTTC
NA,TRBV2,TRBJ2-6,TRBD1,CASPYRDRGAGANVLTF,TGTGCCAGCCCTTACCGGGACAGAGGGGCTGGGGCCAACGTCCTGACTTTC
NA,TRBV7-9,TRBJ2-7,NA,CSSSQRELSYEQYF,TGTTCCAGCAGCCAACGGGAGCTCTCCTACGAGCAGTACTTC
once,TRBV11-2,TRBJ2-5,NA,CASSRTEETQYF,TGTGCCAGCAGTCGGACAGAAGAGACCCAGTACTTC
NA,TRBV5-1,TRBJ1-4,TRBD1,CASSLGQGGEKLFF,TGCGCCAGCAGCCTTGGACAGGGAGGCGAAAAACTGTTTTTT
NA,TRBV11-3,TRBJ2-3,TRBD2,CASSSSSGGHDTQYF,TGTGCCAGCAGCTCCTCTAGCGGGGGGCACGATACGCAGTATTTT
NA,TRBV6-6,TRBJ1-2,TRBD1,CASSPGTGRWDYGYTF,TGTGCCAGCAGCCCGGGGACAGGGAGGTGGGACTATGGCTACACCTTC
NA,TRBV30,TRBJ2-1,NA,CAWRKTYSLFF,TGTGCCTGGAGAAAAACTTACAGTCTGTTCTTC
NA,TRBV9,TRBJ2-1,TRBD2,CASSVDPAGLVVNEQFF,TGTGCCAGCAGCGTGGACCCAGCGGGGCTGGTAGTTAATGAGCAGTTCTTC
NA,TRBV4-1,TRBJ1-2,NA,CASSQPLSRTQDYGYTF,TGCGCCAGCAGCCAACCCCTTAGTCGGACTCAGGACTATGGCTACACCTTC
NA,TRBV7-9,TRBJ2-5,NA,CASSSTVAETQYF,TGTGCCAGCAGCTCGACAGTCGCAGAGACCCAGTACTTC
NA,TRBV11-2,TRBJ1-2,NA,CASSVRTVKDF,TGTGCCAGCAGCGTAAGGACAGTGAAAGACTTC
NA,TRBV4-2,TRBJ2-7,TRBD1,CASSRDRGYYEQYF,TGTGCCAGCAGCCGGGACAGGGGATACTACGAGCAGTACTTC
NA,TRBV5-6,TRBJ2-2,TRBD1,CASSLGDRGNTGELFF,TGTGCCAGCAGCTTGGGTGACAGGGGGAACACCGGGGAGCTGTTTTTT
few,TRBV30,TRBJ1-2,NA,CAWVSFGYGYTF,TGTGCCTGGGTCTCTTTCGGTTATGGCTACACCTTC
NA,TRBV4-1,TRBJ2-5,TRBD1,CASSQDRDRGETQYF,TGCGCCAGCAGCCAAGACCGGGACAGGGGGGAGACCCAGTACTTC
NA,TRBV5-6,TRBJ1-1,NA,CASSHYTEAFF,TGTGCCAGCAGCCACTACACTGAAGCTTTCTTT
once,TRBV2,TRBJ1-5,TRBD1,CASSVTIGTGGDQPQHF,TGTGCCAGCAGCGTGACTATCGGGACAGGGGGCGATCAGCCCCAGCATTTT
NA,TRBV6-5,TRBJ1-5,NA,CASSSTATLQPQHF,TGTGCCAGCAGTTCGACAGCGACGCTTCAGCCCCAGCATTTT
NA,TRBV28,TRBJ2-7,TRBD1,CASSLHRGRYEQYF,TGTGCCAGCAGTCTCCACAGGGGACGGTACGAGCAGTACTTC
NA,TRBV5-6,TRBJ1-2,TRBD1,CASSPRRGQGFGYTF,TGTGCCAGCAGCCCGCGTCGGGGACAGGGATTTGGCTACACCTTC
NA,TRBV2,TRBJ2-3,NA,CASRGSTDTQYF,TGTGCCAGCAGGGGCAGCACAGATACGCAGTATTTT
once,TRBV5-6,TRBJ1-5,NA,CASSLWQGQPQHF,TGTGCCAGCAGCTTGTGGCAGGGTCAGCCCCAGCATTTT
NA,TRBV2,TRBJ2-1,TRBD2,CASSPSGGRNNEQFF,TGTGCCAGCAGTCCTAGCGGGGGGAGGAACAATGAGCAGTTCTTC
NA,TRBV27,TRBJ2-1,TRBD2,CASSLRAGGPRAYNEQFF,TGTGCCAGCAGTTTAAGAGCGGGAGGGCCGCGAGCCTACAATGAGCAGTTCTTC
NA,TRBV5-4,TRBJ1-1,TRBD1,CASSRSGRGDTEAFF,TGTGCCAGCAGCCGATCGGGCAGGGGGGACACTGAAGCTTTCTTT
NA,TRBV28,TRBJ1-5,NA,CASSGQGTQPQHF,TGTGCCAGCAGTGGCCAGGGAACCCAGCCCCAGCATTTT
NA,TRBV9,TRBJ1-5,NA,CASNRGGLSNQPQHF,TGTGCCAGCAATCGGGGGGGCTTATCCAATCAGCCCCAGCATTTT
few,TRBV4-1,TRBJ1-1,NA,CASSRDRVGTLVDPEAFF,TGCGCCAGCAGCCGAGATCGGGTCGGCACCCTCGTGGATCCTGAAGCTTTCTTT
few,TRBV4-1,TRBJ2-3,NA,CASSQVLALDTQYF,TGCGCCAGCAGCCAAGTTCTAGCGCTCGATACGCAGTATTTT
once,TRBV29-1,TRBJ2-7,NA,CSVEDKYEQYF,TGCAGCGTTGAAGACAAATACGAGCAGTACTTC
NA,TRBV28,TRBJ2-7,NA,CASSLSQTPNYEQYF,TGTGCCAGCAGTTTATCGCAGACACCTAATTACGAGCAGTACTTC
NA,TRBV7-2,TRBJ1-5,NA,CASSPEVRLNSNQPQHF,TGTGCCAGCAGCCCAGAGGTGAGACTTAATAGCAATCAGCCCCAGCATTTT
NA,TRBV6-6,TRBJ1-5,TRBD1,CASRTGGSQPQHF,TGTGCCAGCAGAACAGGGGGCTCTCAGCCCCAGCATTTT
NA,TRBV4-2,TRBJ2-7,NA,CASSQDEGTGRDEQYF,TGTGCCAGCAGCCAAGATGAAGGAACAGGGAGGGACGAGCAGTACTTC
NA,TRBV5-1,TRBJ2-4,NA,CASSLAAGNVNIQYF,TGCGCCAGCAGCTTGGCGGCAGGGAACGTTAACATTCAGTACTTC
NA,TRBV7-2,TRBJ2-7,NA,CASSQDSLPREQYF,TGTGCCAGCAGCCAAGACAGCCTTCCCCGCGAGCAGTACTTC
NA,TRBV19,TRBJ1-5,NA,CASDAGLQPQHF,TGTGCCAGTGATGCAGGTCTTCAGCCCCAGCATTTT
once,TRBV30,TRBJ2-3,TRBD2,CAWSSWTSGTSTDTQYF,TGTGCCTGGAGTTCCTGGACTAGCGGGACTAGTACAGATACGCAGTATTTT
NA,TRBV28,TRBJ1-1,NA,CASSLGSSLGNTEAFF,TGTGCCAGCAGTTTGGGCTCCTCACTGGGGAACACTGAAGCTTTCTTT
NA,TRBV5-1,TRBJ1-3,TRBD1,CASSLVTGVLSGNTIYF,TGCGCCAGCAGCTTGGTAACAGGGGTGCTCTCTGGAAACACCATATATTTT
NA,TRBV7-9,TRBJ2-2,NA,CASSSKRQSSDTGELFF,TGTGCCAGCAGCTCGAAGCGACAGTCTAGCGACACCGGGGAGCTGTTTTTT
NA,TRBV19,TRBJ2-2,NA,CASSITTVGTGELFF,TGTGCCAGTAGTATAACGACAGTAGGCACCGGGGAGCTGTTTTTT
few,TRBV7-3,TRBJ2-2,TRBD2,CASSQELSGGRTGELFF,TGTGCCAGCAGCCAAGAACTGAGCGGGGGGCGCACCGGGGAGCTGTTTTTT
NA,TRBV9,TRBJ2-1,NA,CASSVPNNEQFF,TGTGCCAGCAGCGTACCAAACAATGAGCAGTTCTTC
NA,TRBV21-1,TRBJ2-7,NA,CASSKGDTISDGEQYF,TGTGCCAGCAGCAAAGGGGACACTATTTCGGATGGCGAGCAGTACTTC
NA,TRBV6-1,TRBJ2-1,TRBD2,CASSPGLVVDEQFF,TGTGCCAGCAGTCCGGGACTAGTTGTCGATGAGCAGTTCTTC
NA,TRBV14,TRBJ1-2,NA,CASSQDVQDHGYTF,TGTGCCAGCAGCCAAGATGTACAGGATCATGGCTACACCTTC
NA,TRBV7-2,TRBJ2-7,TRBD2,CASSFRLAGASSYEQYF,TGTGCCAGCAGCTTCCGACTAGCGGGCGCAAGCTCCTACGAGCAGTACTTC
NA,TRBV5-1,TRBJ2-3,NA,CASSPGQTTDTQYF,TGCGCCAGCAGTCCCGGACAGACAACAGATACGCAGTATTTT
NA,TRBV2,TRBJ2-5,NA,CASSTHSARETQYF,TGTGCCAGCTCCACTCATAGCGCCCGGGAGACCCAGTACTTC